This TCR beta chain was documented in a study of tumor and adjacent non-tumor tissue in lung cancer. Study in general: Patients were aged roughly 31 to 76, some 10 men and 5 women, stage I to III. Findings and limits, study-wide: Higher tumor TCR diversity was associated with shorter survival. Normal lung showed higher cumulative top 100 clone frequency than tumor.

The CDR3 sequence is 12 residues long. CDR1 is SEHNR and CDR2 is FQNEAQ in the germline V gene (reference sequence). RNA was extracted from bulk tissue without any cell sorting. Distant lung tissue was collected more than 3 cm away from the tumor edge. Of note for this clonotype: Antigen unknown. At one end the junction does not follow the germline gene, possibly because of a read error.

TCRbeta libraries were built with three rounds of nested PCR, modified from ARM-PCR. TCRdb re-derived calls from the multiplex PCR reads in MiXCR, one entry per CDR3 protein. The sample holds about 98,000 distinct CDR3 sequences; about 80% are singletons and the top ten take about 30%. This sequence joins TRBV7-9 and TRBJ2-4; D unclear. This clonotype originated in a man in his 60s with small cell lung cancer. Sequencing was carried out using distant non-tumor lung tissue. CDR3 residues: CTSSQKENIQYF. The CDR3 DNA sequence: TGTACCAGCAGCCAAAAAGAAAACATTCAGTACTTC.